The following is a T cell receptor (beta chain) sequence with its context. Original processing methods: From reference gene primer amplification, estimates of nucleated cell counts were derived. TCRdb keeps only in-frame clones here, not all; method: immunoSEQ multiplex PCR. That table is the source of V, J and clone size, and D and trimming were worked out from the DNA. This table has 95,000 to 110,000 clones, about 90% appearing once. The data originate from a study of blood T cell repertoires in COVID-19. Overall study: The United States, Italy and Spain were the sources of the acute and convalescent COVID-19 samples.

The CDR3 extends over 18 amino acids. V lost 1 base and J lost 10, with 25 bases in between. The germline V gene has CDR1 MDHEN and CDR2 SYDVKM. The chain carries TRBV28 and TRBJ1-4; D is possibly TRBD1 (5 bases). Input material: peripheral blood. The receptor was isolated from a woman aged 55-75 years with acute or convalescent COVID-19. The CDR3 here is CASSLSPQRGIRGGKLFF. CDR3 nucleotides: TGTGCCAGCAGTTTATCCCCCCAACGGGGCATCCGGGGGGGAAAACTGTTTTTT. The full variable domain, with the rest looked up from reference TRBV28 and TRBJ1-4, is DVKVTQSSRYLVKRTGEKVFLECVQDMDHENMFWYRQDPGLGLRLIYFSYDVKMKEKGDIPEGYSVSREKKERFSLILESASTNQTSMYLCASSLSPQRGIRGGKLFFGSGTQLSVL.